The source of this T cell receptor (beta chain) is a study of cytomegalovirus exposure and HLA in healthy donors. Whole-study findings and limits: Among donors in an Asian-associated ancestry cluster, a later analysis reportedly found fewer N-insertions than the approximately 670-donor mean. When a later analysis compared HLA-associated TCR beta chains with equally common others, the HLA-associated chains turned out to be more clonally expanded and to have lower generation probabilities.

Germline values: CDR1 SGHRS, CDR2 YFSETQ. V shed 0 bases and J 6 bases; nucleotides not matched to a gene: 8. This CDR3 comprises 15 residues. This clone occurred a few times. Its specificity is not known. The PCR made use of 60 Vbeta and 13 Jbeta primers. Sequenced by immunoSEQ multiplex PCR; TCRdb stores in-frame clones only, minus some. The sample carries about 140,000 clones, more than 60% recorded once. The sequenced sample was PBMCs. This receptor was taken from a male donor in good health and CMV-seronegative. The chain uses TRBV5-1 and TRBJ1-2; 7 bases align to TRBD1. CDR3 residues: CASSLVDRVINGYTF. The CDR3 DNA follows: TGCGCCAGCAGCTTGGTCGACAGGGTGATTAATGGCTACACCTTC.